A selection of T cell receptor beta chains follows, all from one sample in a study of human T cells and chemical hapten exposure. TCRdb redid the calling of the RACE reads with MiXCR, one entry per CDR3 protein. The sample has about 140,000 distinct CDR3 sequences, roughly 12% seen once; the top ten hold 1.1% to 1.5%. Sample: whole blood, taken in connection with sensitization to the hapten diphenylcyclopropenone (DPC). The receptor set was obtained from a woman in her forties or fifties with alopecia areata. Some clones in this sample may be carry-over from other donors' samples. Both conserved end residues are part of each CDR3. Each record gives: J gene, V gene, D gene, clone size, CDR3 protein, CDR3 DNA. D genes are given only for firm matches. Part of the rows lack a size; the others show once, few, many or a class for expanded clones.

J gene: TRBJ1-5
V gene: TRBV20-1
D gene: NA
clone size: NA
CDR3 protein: CSANPSRGSNQPQHF
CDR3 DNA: TGCAGTGCTAATCCAAGTCGGGGCTCCAATCAGCCCCAGCATTTT

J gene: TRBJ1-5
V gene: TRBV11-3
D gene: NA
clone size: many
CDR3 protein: CASSLVRGQPQHF
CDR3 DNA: TGTGCCAGCAGCTTAGTTCGAGGTCAGCCCCAGCATTTT

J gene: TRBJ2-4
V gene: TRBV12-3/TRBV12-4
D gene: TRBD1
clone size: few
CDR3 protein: CASSPQTGSGVVAKNIQYF
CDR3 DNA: TGTGCCAGCAGTCCACAGACAGGGTCTGGGGTGGTAGCCAAAAACATTCAGTACTTC

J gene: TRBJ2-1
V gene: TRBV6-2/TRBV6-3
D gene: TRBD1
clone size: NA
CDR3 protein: CASSTVGDRNHNEQFF
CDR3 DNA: TGTGCCAGCAGCACGGTTGGGGACAGGAATCACAATGAGCAGTTCTTC

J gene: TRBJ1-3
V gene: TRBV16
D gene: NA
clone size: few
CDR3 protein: CASSQQRSVVSGNTIYF
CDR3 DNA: TGTGCCAGCAGCCAACAACGGTCTGTCGTCTCTGGAAACACCATATATTTT

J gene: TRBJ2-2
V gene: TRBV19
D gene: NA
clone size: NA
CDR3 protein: CASSIKGGGELFF
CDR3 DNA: TGTGCCAGTAGTATCAAGGGTGGCGGGGAGCTGTTTTTT

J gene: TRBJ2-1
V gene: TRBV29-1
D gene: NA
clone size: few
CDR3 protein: CSVDMDRIEQFF
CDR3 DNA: TGCAGCGTTGACATGGATAGGATTGAGCAGTTCTTC

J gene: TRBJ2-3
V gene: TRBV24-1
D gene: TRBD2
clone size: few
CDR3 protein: CATSPSGSGPLDTQYF
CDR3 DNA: TGTGCCACCAGTCCTAGCGGGAGCGGGCCGTTGGATACGCAGTATTTT

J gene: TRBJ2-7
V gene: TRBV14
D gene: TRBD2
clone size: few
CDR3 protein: CASSQASSGSRKQYF
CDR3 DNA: TGTGCCAGCAGCCAAGCGTCTAGCGGGAGCAGGAAGCAGTACTTC

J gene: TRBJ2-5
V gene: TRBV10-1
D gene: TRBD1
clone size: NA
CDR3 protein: CASSESTARGIETQYF
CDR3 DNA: TGCGCCAGCAGTGAGTCGACGGCCAGGGGGATCGAGACCCAGTACTTC

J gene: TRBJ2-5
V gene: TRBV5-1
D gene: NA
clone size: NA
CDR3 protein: CASSLARTLQETQYF
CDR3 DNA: TGCGCCAGCAGCTTGGCCAGGACTCTCCAAGAGACCCAGTACTTC

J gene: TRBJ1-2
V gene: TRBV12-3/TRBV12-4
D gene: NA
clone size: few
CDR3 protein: CASRNSDSSNYGYTF
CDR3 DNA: TGTGCCAGCAGGAACTCGGACAGCTCTAACTATGGCTACACCTTC

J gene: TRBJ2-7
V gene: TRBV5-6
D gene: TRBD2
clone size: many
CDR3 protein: CASSSGGPFYEQYF
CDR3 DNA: TGTGCCAGCAGCTCGGGAGGGCCCTTCTACGAGCAGTACTTC

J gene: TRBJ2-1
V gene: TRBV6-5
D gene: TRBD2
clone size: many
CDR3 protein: CASSAPGGAGEQFF
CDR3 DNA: TGTGCCAGCAGTGCCCCCGGGGGAGCGGGGGAGCAGTTCTTC

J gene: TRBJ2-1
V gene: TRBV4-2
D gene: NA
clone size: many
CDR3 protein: CASSRQPIGGNEQFF
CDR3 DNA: TGTGCCAGCAGCCGACAGCCCATAGGGGGCAATGAGCAGTTCTTC

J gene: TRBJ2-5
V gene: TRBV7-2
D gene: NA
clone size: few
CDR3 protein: CASSSMRGLQETQYF
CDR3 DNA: TGTGCCAGCAGCTCGATGAGGGGCCTACAAGAGACCCAGTACTTC

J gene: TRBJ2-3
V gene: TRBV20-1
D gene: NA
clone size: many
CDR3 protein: CSGIRDDDTQYF
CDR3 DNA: TGCAGTGGAATACGGGACGATGATACGCAGTATTTT

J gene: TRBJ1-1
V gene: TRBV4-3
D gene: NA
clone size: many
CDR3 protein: CASSQVRGGGEAFF
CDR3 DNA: TGCGCCAGCAGCCAAGTAAGGGGTGGCGGTGAAGCTTTCTTT

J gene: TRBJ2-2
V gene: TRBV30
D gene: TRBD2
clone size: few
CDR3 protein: CAWGAGTYSGRAWSGELFF
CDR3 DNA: TGTGCCTGGGGCGCAGGGACCTACAGCGGGAGGGCCTGGTCAGGGGAGCTGTTTTTT

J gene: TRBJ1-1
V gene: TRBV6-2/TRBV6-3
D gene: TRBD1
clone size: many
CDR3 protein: CASKAGGWGTEAFF
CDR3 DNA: TGTGCCAGCAAGGCAGGGGGCTGGGGCACTGAAGCTTTCTTT

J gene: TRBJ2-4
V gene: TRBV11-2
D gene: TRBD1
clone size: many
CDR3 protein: CASSTPDRSIAKNIQYF
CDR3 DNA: TGTGCCAGCAGCACCCCGGACAGGTCCATAGCCAAAAACATTCAGTACTTC

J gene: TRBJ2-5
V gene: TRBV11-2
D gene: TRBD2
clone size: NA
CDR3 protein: CASSRTSGSQGTQYF
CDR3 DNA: TGTGCCAGCAGCCGGACTAGCGGGAGCCAGGGCACCCAGTACTTC

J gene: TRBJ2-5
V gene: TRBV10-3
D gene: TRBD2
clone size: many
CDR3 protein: CAIGTSGEETQYF
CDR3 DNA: TGTGCCATAGGGACTAGCGGGGAAGAGACCCAGTACTTC

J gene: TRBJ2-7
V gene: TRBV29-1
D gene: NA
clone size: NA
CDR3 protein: CSVEQGAYEQYF
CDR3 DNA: TGCAGCGTTGAGCAGGGCGCCTACGAGCAGTACTTC

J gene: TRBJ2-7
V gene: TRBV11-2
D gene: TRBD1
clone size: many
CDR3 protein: CASSSAMTGGEQYF
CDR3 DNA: TGTGCCAGCAGCTCCGCTATGACAGGGGGCGAGCAGTACTTC

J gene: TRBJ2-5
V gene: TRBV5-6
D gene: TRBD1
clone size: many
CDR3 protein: CASSLAGRGQETQYF
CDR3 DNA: TGTGCCAGCAGCTTGGCCGGCAGGGGGCAAGAGACCCAGTACTTC

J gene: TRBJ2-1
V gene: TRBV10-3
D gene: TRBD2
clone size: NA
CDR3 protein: CATAGGINSYNEQFF
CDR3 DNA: TGTGCCACCGCGGGGGGGATCAACTCCTACAATGAGCAGTTCTTC

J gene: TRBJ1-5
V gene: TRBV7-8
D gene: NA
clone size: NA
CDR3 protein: CASSPQTGVNQPQHF
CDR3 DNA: TGTGCCAGCAGCCCCCAGACTGGGGTCAATCAGCCCCAGCATTTT

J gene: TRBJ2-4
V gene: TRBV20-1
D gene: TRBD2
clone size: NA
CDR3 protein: CSARAPSGSGKNIQYF
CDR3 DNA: TGCAGTGCTAGAGCACCTAGCGGGAGCGGGAAAAACATTCAGTACTTC

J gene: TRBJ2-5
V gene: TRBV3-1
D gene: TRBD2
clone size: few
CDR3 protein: CASSPGLAGEETQYF
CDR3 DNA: TGTGCCAGCAGCCCGGGACTAGCGGGAGAGGAGACCCAGTACTTC

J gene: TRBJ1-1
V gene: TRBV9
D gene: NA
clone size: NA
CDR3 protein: CASSPRTPRGTEAFF
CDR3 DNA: TGTGCCAGCAGCCCGCGGACACCCAGGGGCACTGAAGCTTTCTTT

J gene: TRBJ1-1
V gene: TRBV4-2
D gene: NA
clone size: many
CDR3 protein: CASSQVYLAEAFF
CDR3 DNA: TGTGCCAGCAGCCAAGTTTATCTCGCTGAAGCTTTCTTT

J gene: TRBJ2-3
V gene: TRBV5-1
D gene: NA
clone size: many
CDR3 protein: CASRPGVAGTDTQYF
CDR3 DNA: TGCGCCAGCAGGCCCGGGGTGGCAGGCACAGATACGCAGTATTTT

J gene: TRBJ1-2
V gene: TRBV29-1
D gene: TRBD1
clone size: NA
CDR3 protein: CSVTTGGRSYGYTF
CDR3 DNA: TGCAGCGTAACAACAGGGGGCCGGAGCTATGGCTACACCTTC

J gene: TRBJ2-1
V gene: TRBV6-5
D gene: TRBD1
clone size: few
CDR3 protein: CASSSDRGANEQFF
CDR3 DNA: TGTGCCAGCAGCTCCGACAGGGGCGCCAATGAGCAGTTCTTC

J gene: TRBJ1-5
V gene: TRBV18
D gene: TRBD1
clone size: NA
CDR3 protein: CASSPRDRQPQHF
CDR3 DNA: TGTGCCAGCTCACCGCGGGACAGGCAGCCCCAGCATTTT

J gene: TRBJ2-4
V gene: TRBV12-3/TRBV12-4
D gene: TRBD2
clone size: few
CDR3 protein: CASTFGIGLADQYF
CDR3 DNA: TGTGCCAGCACTTTCGGGATAGGACTAGCGGACCAGTACTTC

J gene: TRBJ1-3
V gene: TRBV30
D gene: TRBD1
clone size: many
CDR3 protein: CAWSRTGDENTIYF
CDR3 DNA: TGTGCCTGGAGTCGGACAGGGGATGAAAACACCATATATTTT

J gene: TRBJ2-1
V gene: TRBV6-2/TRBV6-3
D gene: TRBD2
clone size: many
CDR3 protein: CASSSHGLAGGKNEQFF
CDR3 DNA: TGTGCCAGCAGTTCCCATGGACTAGCGGGAGGGAAGAATGAGCAGTTCTTC

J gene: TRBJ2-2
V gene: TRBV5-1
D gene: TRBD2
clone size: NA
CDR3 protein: CASSLGLAGSGGELFF
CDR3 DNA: TGCGCCAGCAGCTTAGGACTAGCGGGATCCGGCGGGGAGCTGTTTTTT

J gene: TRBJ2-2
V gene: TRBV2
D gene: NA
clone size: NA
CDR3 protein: CASRVLVGGTGELFF
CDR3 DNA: TGTGCCAGCAGGGTCTTGGTTGGAGGGACCGGGGAGCTGTTTTTT

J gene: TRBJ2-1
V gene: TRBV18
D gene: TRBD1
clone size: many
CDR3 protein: CASSQSGTGEFNEQFF
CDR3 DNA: TGTGCCAGCTCACAATCCGGGACAGGGGAATTCAATGAGCAGTTCTTC

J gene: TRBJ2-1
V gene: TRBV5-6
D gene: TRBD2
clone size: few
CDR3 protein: CASSTMRTGTRYNEQFF
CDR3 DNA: TGTGCCAGCAGCACGATGAGAACAGGGACTAGGTACAATGAGCAGTTCTTC

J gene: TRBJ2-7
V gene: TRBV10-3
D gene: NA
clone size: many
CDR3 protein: CAIRGNYEQYF
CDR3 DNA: TGTGCCATCAGGGGAAACTACGAGCAGTACTTC

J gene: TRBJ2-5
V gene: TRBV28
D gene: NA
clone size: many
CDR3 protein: CASSRNGETQYF
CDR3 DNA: TGTGCCAGCAGCAGGAACGGAGAGACCCAGTACTTC

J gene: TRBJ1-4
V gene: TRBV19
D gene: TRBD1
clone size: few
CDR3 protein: CASSPPGQPRGNEKLFF
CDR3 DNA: TGTGCCAGTAGTCCTCCGGGACAGCCGCGGGGTAATGAAAAACTGTTTTTT

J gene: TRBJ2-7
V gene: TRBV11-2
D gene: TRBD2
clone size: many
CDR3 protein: CASSSRTSGTYEQYF
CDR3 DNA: TGTGCCAGCAGCTCAAGGACTAGCGGCACCTACGAGCAGTACTTC

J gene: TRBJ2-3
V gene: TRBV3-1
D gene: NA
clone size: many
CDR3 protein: CASSRRTDTQYF
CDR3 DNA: TGTGCCAGCAGCCGAAGGACAGATACGCAGTATTTT

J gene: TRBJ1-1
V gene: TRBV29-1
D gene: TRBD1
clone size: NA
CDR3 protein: CSVDPLGQGGSPRGEAFF
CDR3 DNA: TGCAGCGTTGATCCTTTGGGACAGGGAGGATCGCCCCGGGGCGAAGCTTTCTTT

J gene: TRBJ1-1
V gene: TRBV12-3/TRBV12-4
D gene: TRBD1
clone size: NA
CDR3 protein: CASSLQVAQGAIGTEAFF
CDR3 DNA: TGTGCCAGCAGTTTACAGGTCGCACAGGGGGCGATCGGAACTGAAGCTTTCTTT